Included here is one T cell receptor (beta chain) sequence, with context. These data originate in a study of T cell changes during pregnancy in multiple sclerosis. Germline values: CDR1 SGHTA, CDR2 FQGNSA. The trim removed 3 bases at V and 1 base at J, leaving 4 bases unmatched. The CDR3 is made up of 15 amino acids. Sequencing used immunoSEQ multiplex PCR; TCRdb keeps in-frame clones, though not all of them. This table holds more than 95,000 clones, approximately 90% found once. The gene calls are TRBV7-2 and TRBJ1-2, with 8 nucleotides matching TRBD1. This sequence originates from a female donor with multiple sclerosis, enrolled in a pregnancy study. Sequenced material: peripheral blood, taken after pregnancy. The CDR3 reads CASSFPGGVNYGYTF. The CDR3 DNA follows: TGTGCCAGCAGCTTTCCAGGGGGCGTTAACTATGGCTACACCTTC. The full variable domain, in which reference TRBV7-2 and TRBJ1-2 provide the parts outside the CDR3, is GAGVSQSPSNKVTEKGKDVELRCDPISGHTALYWYRQSLGQGLEFLIYFQGNSAPDKSGLPSDRFSAERTGGSVSTLTIQRTQQEDSAVYLCASSFPGGVNYGYTFGSGTRLTVV.